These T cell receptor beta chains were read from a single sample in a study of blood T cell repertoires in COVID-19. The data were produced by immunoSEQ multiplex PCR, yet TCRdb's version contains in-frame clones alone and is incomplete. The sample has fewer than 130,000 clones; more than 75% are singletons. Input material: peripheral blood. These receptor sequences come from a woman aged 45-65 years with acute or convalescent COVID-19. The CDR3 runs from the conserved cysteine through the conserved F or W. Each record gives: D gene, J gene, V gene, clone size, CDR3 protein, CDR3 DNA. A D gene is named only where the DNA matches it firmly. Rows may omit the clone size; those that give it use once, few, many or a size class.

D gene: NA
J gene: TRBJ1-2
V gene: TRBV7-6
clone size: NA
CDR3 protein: CASSSGGHGYTF
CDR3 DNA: TGTGCCAGCAGCTCGGGGGGCCATGGCTACACCTTC

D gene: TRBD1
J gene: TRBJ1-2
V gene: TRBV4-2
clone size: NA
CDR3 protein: CASSQPDRPLYGYTF
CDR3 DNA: TGTGCCAGCAGCCAACCGGACAGGCCCCTCTATGGCTACACCTTC

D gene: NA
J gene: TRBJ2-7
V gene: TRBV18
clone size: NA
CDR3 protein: CASSPLAPEQGLSYEQYF
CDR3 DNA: TGTGCCAGCTCACCGCTCGCCCCCGAGCAGGGCCTATCCTACGAGCAGTACTTC

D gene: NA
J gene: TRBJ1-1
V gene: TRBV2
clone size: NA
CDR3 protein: CASSTLNTEAFF
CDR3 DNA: TGTGCCAGCAGTACACTGAACACTGAAGCTTTCTTT

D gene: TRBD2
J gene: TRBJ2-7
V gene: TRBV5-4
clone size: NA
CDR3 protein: CASSLDSGRIYEQYF
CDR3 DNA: TGTGCCAGCAGCCTTGATAGCGGGAGAATTTACGAGCAGTACTTC

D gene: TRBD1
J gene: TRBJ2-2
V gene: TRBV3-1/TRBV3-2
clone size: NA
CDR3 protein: CASSPLRGRDRDTGELFF
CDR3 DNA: TGTGCCAGCAGCCCGCTCAGAGGCCGGGACAGGGACACCGGGGAGCTGTTTTTT

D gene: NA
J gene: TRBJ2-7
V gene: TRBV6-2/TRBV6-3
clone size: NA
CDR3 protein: CASSPRGYEQYF
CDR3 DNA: TGTGCCAGCAGTCCCAGGGGCTACGAGCAGTACTTC

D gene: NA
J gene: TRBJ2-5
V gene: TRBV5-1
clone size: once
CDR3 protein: CASSFGRVQETQYF
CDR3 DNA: TGCGCCAGCAGCTTCGGCAGGGTGCAAGAGACCCAGTACTTC

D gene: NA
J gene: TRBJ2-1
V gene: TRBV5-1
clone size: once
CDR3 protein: CASSLRREPYNEQFF
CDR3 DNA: TGCGCCAGCAGCTTGCGACGGGAGCCCTACAATGAGCAGTTCTTC

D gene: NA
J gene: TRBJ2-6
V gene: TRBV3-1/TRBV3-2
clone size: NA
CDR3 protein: CASSPYNSPSGANVLTF
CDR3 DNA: TGTGCCAGCAGCCCCTATAACAGCCCCTCTGGGGCCAACGTCCTGACTTTC

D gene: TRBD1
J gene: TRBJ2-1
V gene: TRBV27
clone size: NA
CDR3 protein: CASSGDSPRQFF
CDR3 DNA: TGTGCCAGCAGTGGGGACAGTCCCAGGCAGTTCTTC

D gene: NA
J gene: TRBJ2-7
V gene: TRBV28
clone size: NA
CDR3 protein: CASSFPAGLTDPYEQYF
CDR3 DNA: TGTGCCAGCAGTTTCCCCGCGGGCCTCACTGACCCCTACGAGCAGTACTTC

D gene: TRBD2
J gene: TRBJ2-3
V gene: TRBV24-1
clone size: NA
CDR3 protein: CATSDSAGLAGVGTQYF
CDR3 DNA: TGTGCCACCAGTGATTCCGCGGGACTAGCGGGAGTTGGTACGCAGTATTTT

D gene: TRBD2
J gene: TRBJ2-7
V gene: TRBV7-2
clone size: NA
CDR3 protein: CASKREWTYEQYF
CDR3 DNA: TGTGCCAGCAAGCGGGAGTGGACCTACGAGCAGTACTTC

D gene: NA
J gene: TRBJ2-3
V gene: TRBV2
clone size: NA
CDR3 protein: CASRAWGQGSRTDTQYF
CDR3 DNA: TGTGCCAGCAGAGCGTGGGGGCAGGGGAGTAGGACAGATACGCAGTATTTT

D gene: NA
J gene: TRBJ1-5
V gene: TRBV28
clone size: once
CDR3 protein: CASSLGGANQPQHF
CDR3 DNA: TGTGCCAGCAGTTTAGGAGGGGCCAATCAGCCCCAGCATTTT

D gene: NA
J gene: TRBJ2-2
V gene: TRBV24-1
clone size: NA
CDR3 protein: CASSGQTNTGELFF
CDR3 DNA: TGTGCCTCCTCCGGACAGACGAACACCGGGGAGCTGTTTTTT

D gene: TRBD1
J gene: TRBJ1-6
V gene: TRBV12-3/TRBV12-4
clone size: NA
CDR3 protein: CATRGQESPLHF
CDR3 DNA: TGTGCCACCAGGGGGCAAGAGTCACCCCTCCACTTT

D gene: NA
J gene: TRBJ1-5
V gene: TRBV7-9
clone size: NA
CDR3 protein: CASSLSGGNQPQHF
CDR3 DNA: TGTGCCAGCAGCTTATCCGGGGGCAATCAGCCCCAGCATTTT

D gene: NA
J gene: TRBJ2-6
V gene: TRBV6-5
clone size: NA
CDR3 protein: CASSPTFSGANVLTF
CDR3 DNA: TGTGCCAGCAGTCCGACTTTCTCTGGGGCCAACGTCCTGACTTTC

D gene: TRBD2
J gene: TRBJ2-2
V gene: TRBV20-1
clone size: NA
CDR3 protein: CSASRLAGKANTGELFF
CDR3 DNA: TGCAGTGCTAGTCGTCTAGCGGGCAAGGCGAACACCGGGGAGCTGTTTTTT

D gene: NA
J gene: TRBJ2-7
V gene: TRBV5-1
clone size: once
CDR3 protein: CASSVGGATYEQYF
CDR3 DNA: TGCGCCAGCAGTGTTGGCGGGGCCACCTACGAGCAGTACTTC

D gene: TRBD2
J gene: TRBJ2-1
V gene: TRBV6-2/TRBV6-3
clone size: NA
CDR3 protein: CASSLTSGPYNEQFF
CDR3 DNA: TGTGCCAGCAGTCTCACTAGCGGGCCCTACAATGAGCAGTTCTTC

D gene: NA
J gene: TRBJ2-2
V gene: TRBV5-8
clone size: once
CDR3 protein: CASRRQSNTGELFF
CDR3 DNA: TGTGCCAGCAGACGACAGAGTAACACCGGGGAGCTGTTTTTT

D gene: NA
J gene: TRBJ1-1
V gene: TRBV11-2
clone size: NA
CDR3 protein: CASSLVRGPVTEAFF
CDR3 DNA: TGTGCCAGCAGCTTAGTTCGGGGTCCGGTCACTGAAGCTTTCTTT

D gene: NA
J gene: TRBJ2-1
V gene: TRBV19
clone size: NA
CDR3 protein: CASSIDNGHPGSRNEQFF
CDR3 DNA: TGTGCCAGTAGTATAGATAACGGGCACCCGGGGTCTAGGAATGAGCAGTTCTTC

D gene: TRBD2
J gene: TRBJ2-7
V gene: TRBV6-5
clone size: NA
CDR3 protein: CASSRLAGVPGEQYF
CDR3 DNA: TGTGCCAGCAGCCGACTAGCGGGGGTTCCTGGCGAGCAGTACTTC

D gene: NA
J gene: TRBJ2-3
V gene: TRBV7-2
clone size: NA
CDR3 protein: CASSIYLSTDTQYF
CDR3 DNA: TGTGCCAGCAGCATCTACCTTAGCACAGATACGCAGTATTTT

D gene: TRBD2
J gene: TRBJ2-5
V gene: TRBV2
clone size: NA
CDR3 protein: CASRNGGGETQYF
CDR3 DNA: TGTGCCAGCAGGAACGGGGGGGGAGAGACCCAGTACTTC

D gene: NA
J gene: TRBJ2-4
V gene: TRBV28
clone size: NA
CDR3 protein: CASSLESGGASKNIQYF
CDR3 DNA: TGTGCCAGCAGTTTAGAATCTGGGGGCGCCTCCAAAAACATTCAGTACTTC

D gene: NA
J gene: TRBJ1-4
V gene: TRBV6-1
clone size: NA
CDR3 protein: CASSGPWGGGGTNEKLFF
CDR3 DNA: TGTGCCAGCAGTGGACCTTGGGGAGGGGGAGGAACTAATGAAAAACTGTTTTTT

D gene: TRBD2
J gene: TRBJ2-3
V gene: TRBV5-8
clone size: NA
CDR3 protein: CASRGGSPTDTQYF
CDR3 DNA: TGTGCCAGCAGAGGCGGGAGCCCCACAGATACGCAGTATTTT

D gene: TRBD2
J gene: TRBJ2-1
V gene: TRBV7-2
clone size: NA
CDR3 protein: CASSKGLAGNEQFF
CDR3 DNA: TGTGCCAGCAGCAAGGGACTAGCGGGAAATGAGCAGTTCTTC

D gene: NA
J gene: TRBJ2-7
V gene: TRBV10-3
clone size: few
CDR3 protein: CAIGRDTRYEQYF
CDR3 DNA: TGTGCCATCGGAAGGGACACAAGGTACGAGCAGTACTTC

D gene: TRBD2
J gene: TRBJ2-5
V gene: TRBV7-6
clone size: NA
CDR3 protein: CASSLAGGPPQETQYF
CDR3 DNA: TGTGCCAGCAGCTTAGCGGGAGGGCCCCCCCAAGAGACCCAGTACTTC

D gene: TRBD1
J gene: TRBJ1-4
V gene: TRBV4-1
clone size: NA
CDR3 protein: CASSPGDRGFEKLFF
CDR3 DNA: TGCGCCAGCAGCCCCGGGGACAGGGGGTTTGAAAAACTGTTTTTT

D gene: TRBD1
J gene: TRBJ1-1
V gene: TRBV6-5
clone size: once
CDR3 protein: CASSYIRQGEAFF
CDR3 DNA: TGTGCCAGCAGTTATATCCGACAGGGAGAAGCTTTCTTT

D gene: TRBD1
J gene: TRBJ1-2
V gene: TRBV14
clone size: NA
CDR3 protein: CASSRQGNSDGYTF
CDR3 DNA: TGTGCCAGCAGTCGACAGGGAAATAGCGACGGCTACACCTTC

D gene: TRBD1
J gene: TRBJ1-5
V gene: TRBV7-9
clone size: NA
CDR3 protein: CASSAEGQGRSQPQHF
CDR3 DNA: TGTGCCAGCAGCGCGGAGGGACAGGGTCGGAGTCAGCCCCAGCATTTT

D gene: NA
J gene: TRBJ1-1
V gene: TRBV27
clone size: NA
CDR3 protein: CASSVTRDTNTEAFF
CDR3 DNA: TGTGCCAGCAGTGTCACCCGGGACACCAACACTGAAGCTTTCTTT

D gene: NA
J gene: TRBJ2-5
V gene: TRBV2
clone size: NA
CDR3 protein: CASRASGQETQYF
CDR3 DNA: TGTGCCAGCAGAGCGAGCGGACAAGAGACCCAGTACTTC

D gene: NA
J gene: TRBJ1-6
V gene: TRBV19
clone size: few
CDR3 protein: CASSMGRGGNSPLHF
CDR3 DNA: TGTGCCAGTAGTATGGGCAGGGGTGGGAATTCACCCCTCCACTTT

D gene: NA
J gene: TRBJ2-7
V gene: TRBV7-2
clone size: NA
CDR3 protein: CASSLGSYSSYEQYF
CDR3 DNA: TGTGCCAGCAGCTTAGGGTCGTATAGCTCCTACGAGCAGTACTTC

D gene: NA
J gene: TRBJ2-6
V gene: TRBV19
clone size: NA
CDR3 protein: CASSIQGFGANVLTF
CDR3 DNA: TGTGCCAGTAGTATCCAGGGATTTGGGGCCAACGTCCTGACTTTC

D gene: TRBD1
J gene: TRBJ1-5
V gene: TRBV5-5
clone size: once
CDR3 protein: CASSLAGTGGDQPQHF
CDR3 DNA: TGTGCCAGCAGCTTGGCGGGGACAGGGGGAGATCAGCCCCAGCATTTT